This record looks at one T cell receptor (beta chain) sequence and its context. Per the original methods: Counts of nucleated cells, estimated from reference gene primer amplification, were obtained. Profiled with immunoSEQ multiplex PCR; TCRdb holds only in-frame clones, not every one. V and J calls plus clone size are reproduced from that table; the DNA served to infer D and trimming. The sample holds 390,000 or so clones, 80% to 90% seen once. The data were obtained in a study of blood T cell repertoires in COVID-19. The V gene's germline CDR1 is LNHDA and CDR2 SQIVND (reference sequence). This CDR3 spans 15 amino acids. After removal of 9 bases from V and 8 bases from J, the junction contained 17 bases not matched to a gene.

V and J are TRBV19 and TRBJ1-2, with 8 bases that match TRBD1. The sample consisted of peripheral blood. The source of this sequence is a woman aged 25 to 39 with COVID-19, enrolled during active disease. The chain's CDR3 is CASCDMGRGREGYTF. In DNA, the CDR3 is TGTGCCAGCTGTGATATGGGCAGGGGGCGGGAAGGCTACACCTTC.